Below are 31 T cell receptor beta chains sequenced from a single sample in a study of blood T cell repertoires in COVID-19. Profiling relied on immunoSEQ multiplex PCR, and the TCRdb table lists in-frame clones only, not all of them. This table has 150,000 to 200,000 clones, 80% to 90% appearing once. The specimen sequenced was peripheral blood. These receptors were taken from a woman aged 55-69 years with COVID-19, enrolled during active disease.

V gene TRBV7-2 combines with J gene TRBJ1-1; 9 bases are shared with TRBD1. The CDR3 has 16 residues. V lost 3 bases and J lost 1; bases outside the gene matches: 6. Germline V lookup: CDR1 SGHTA, CDR2 FQGNSA. The CDR3, as DNA: TGTGCCAGCAGCTTCCTCGGGACAGGGAGGAACACTGAAGCTTTCTTT. Amino acid sequence: CASSFLGTGRNTEAFF.

DNA for the CDR3: TGTGCCACCAATCCTCCAGGGGGCGGCTACAATGAGCAGTTCTTC. It yields the protein CATNPPGGGYNEQFF. V usage is TRBV19 and J usage is TRBJ2-1, with TRBD1 matching over 8 bases. Germline-derived CDR1 and CDR2 are LNHDA and SQIVND (reference sequence). V lost 10 bases and J lost 3; bases outside the gene matches: 11. This CDR3 has 15 amino acids.

The J gene is TRBJ2-3, the V gene TRBV10-3; the match to TRBD1 covers 8 bases. The trim removed 4 bases at V and 6 bases at J, leaving 6 bases unmatched. The CDR3 consists of 14 residues. CDR1 and CDR2 from the germline V gene are ENHRY and SYGVKD. The CDR3 coding sequence is TGTGCCATCAGTGTTCTCAGGGGGCTGGATACGCAGTATTTT. It is translated as CAISVLRGLDTQYF.

The J gene is TRBJ2-7, the V gene TRBV27; 11 bases are a match to TRBD1. V lost 2 bases and J lost 7; bases outside the gene matches: 7. Germline CDR1 MNHEY, CDR2 SMNVEV (reference sequence). The CDR3 extends over 15 amino acids. The CDR3 reads CASSLGGTGGREQYF. The CDR3 DNA is TGTGCCAGCAGTTTAGGAGGGACAGGGGGACGGGAGCAGTACTTC.

This chain uses TRBV9 with TRBJ1-1, with TRBD1 matching over 8 bases. V lost 4 bases and J lost 0; bases outside the gene matches: 8. The CDR3 loop spans 16 amino acids. Germline lookup yields CDR1 SGDLS and CDR2 YYNGEE. CDR3 protein: CASSPRTGRMNTEAFF. DNA of the CDR3: TGTGCCAGCAGCCCAAGGACAGGGCGAATGAACACTGAAGCTTTCTTT.

This clone was recorded once. This chain connects TRBV27 to TRBJ2-7; 7 positions match TRBD1. The CDR3 covers 13 residues. Germline trimming cut 5 bases from V and 4 bases from J; bases unmatched to any gene: 5. Germline CDR1 reads MNHEY; CDR2 reads SMNVEV (reference sequence). The CDR3: CASSGNRGYEQYF. The CDR3 DNA is TGTGCCAGCAGTGGAAACAGGGGATACGAGCAGTACTTC.

The V and J genes are TRBV7-9 and TRBJ2-1; D is perhaps TRBD2 (5 bases). V lost 6 bases to trimming and J lost 0 bases, with 9 bases between them. Germline CDR1 is SEHNR and CDR2 is FQNEAQ (reference sequence). The CDR3 runs to 14 residues. The CDR3 region is CASSSGSSYNEQFF. The CDR3 DNA sequence: TGTGCCAGCAGTTCGGGGAGCTCCTACAATGAGCAGTTCTTC.

V is TRBV27 and J is TRBJ2-7; TRBD2 aligns across 15 bases. The junction had 17 bases not matched to a gene; V was cut back by 5 bases and J by 9 bases. CDR1 is MNHEY, CDR2 SMNVEV, per germline (reference sequence). The CDR3 is 18 amino acids. CDR3 protein: CASSPKITGTSGRRRQYF. The CDR3 DNA reads as TGTGCCAGCAGTCCCAAGATCACCGGGACTAGCGGGAGGAGGCGGCAGTACTTC.

The J gene is TRBJ1-1, the V gene TRBV7-9, with D unresolved. Germline V gene data show CDR1 as SEHNR and CDR2 as FQNEAQ (reference sequence). Trimming took 5 bases from V and 0 from J, leaving 10 bases between them. The CDR3 is made up of 14 amino acids. CDR3 sequence (DNA): TGTGCCAGCAGCGTTGACACTTTGAACACTGAAGCTTTCTTT. Translation: CASSVDTLNTEAFF.

This chain joins TRBV2 and TRBJ2-7, with TRBD1 matching over 9 bases. The CDR3 consists of 14 residues. Germline-derived CDR1 and CDR2 are SNHLY and FYNNEI. The trim removed 6 bases at V and 2 bases at J, leaving 5 bases unmatched. CDR3 sequence reads: CASRMGTGTYEQYF. CDR3 sequence (DNA): TGTGCCAGCAGGATGGGGACAGGGACCTACGAGCAGTACTTC. Variable domain in full (rest from reference TRBV2 and TRBJ2-7): EPEVTQTPSHQVTQMGQEVILRCVPISNHLYFYWYRQILGQKVEFLVSFYNNEISEKSEIFDDQFSVERPDGSNFTLKIRSTKLEDSAMYFCASRMGTGTYEQYFGPGTRLTVT.

The chain joins TRBV28 to TRBJ2-7; 8 bases fit TRBD2. Trimming cost V 8 bases and J 0 bases; bases outside gene matches: 3. From germline, CDR1 is MDHEN and CDR2 SYDVKM. The CDR3 contains 13 residues. Here the CDR3 DNA reads TGTGCCAGCGGGGCGGGGGGCTCCTACGAGCAGTACTTC. The encoded protein is CASGAGGSYEQYF.

This clone was found many times. The chain has TRBV6-5 and TRBJ1-5, with TRBD1 identical over 7 bases. The CDR3 extends over 15 amino acids. The junction had 3 bases not matched to a gene; V was cut back by 2 bases and J by 2 bases. Germline CDR1 reads MNHEY; CDR2 reads SVGAGI. The CDR3: CASSYAGQGNQPQHF. The CDR3 bases are TGTGCCAGCAGTTACGCTGGACAGGGCAATCAGCCCCAGCATTTT.

The chain joins TRBV30 to TRBJ1-6, with 7 nucleotides matching TRBD1. The CDR3 covers 15 residues. With V trimmed by 3 bases and J by 5 bases, 7 bases remained unmatched. The germline V gene has CDR1 GTSNPN and CDR2 SVGIG (reference sequence). The CDR3 region is CAWRKGTADNSPLHF. The CDR3 bases are TGTGCCTGGAGGAAAGGGACAGCAGATAATTCACCCCTCCACTTT.

This chain's CDR3 is CASNAGVGDTQYF. For the CDR3, the DNA is TGTGCCAGCAATGCGGGGGTGGGGGATACGCAGTATTTT. The chain has TRBV12-3 or TRBV12-4 and TRBJ2-3; 7 nucleotides match TRBD2. The ends lost 7 bases at V and 6 bases at J; junction bases unmatched: 7. The CDR3 extends over 13 amino acids.

This clone was detected only once. The V call is TRBV5-4, the J call TRBJ2-7; no firm D call. V lost 0 bases and J 0 bases, leaving 10 bases between the germline ends. The CDR3 contains 15 residues. Germline V gene sequence: CDR1 SGHNT, CDR2 YYREEE (reference sequence). CDR3 sequence reads: CASSLGHRDSYEQYF. In DNA form, the CDR3 reads TGTGCCAGCAGCTTGGGACACCGAGACTCCTACGAGCAGTACTTC.

V and J are TRBV30 and TRBJ1-5; the D gene is possibly TRBD1 (5 bases). V was cut by 1 base and J by 6 bases, with 10 bases left in between. CDR1 and CDR2 from the germline V gene are GTSNPN and SVGIG (reference sequence). The CDR3 is 13 residues long. The CDR3 DNA is TGTGCCTGGAGTGCCCTTCAGGGTCAGCCCCAGCATTTT. This translates into CAWSALQGQPQHF.

The chain is built from TRBV25-1 and TRBJ2-3, with 9 bases matching TRBD2. V lost 6 bases, J lost 0 bases, and 13 bases stayed unmatched. CDR1 is MGHDK, CDR2 SYGVNS, per germline. The CDR3 has 18 residues. This CDR3 is CASRGTEPSGISTDTQYF. In nucleotides, the CDR3 is TGTGCCAGCAGAGGAACCGAGCCTAGCGGGATTAGCACAGATACGCAGTATTTT.

The chain has TRBV18 and TRBJ2-3; 9 nucleotides line up with TRBD1. From germline, CDR1 is KGHSH and CDR2 LQKENI. V shed 2 bases, J shed 6 bases, and the junction held 3 bases outside the gene matches. The CDR3 extends over 14 amino acids. CDR3 sequence reads: CASSPATGGDTQYF. In DNA, the CDR3 is TGTGCCAGCTCACCAGCGACAGGGGGGGATACGCAGTATTTT. The full variable domain, with the rest looked up from reference TRBV18 and TRBJ2-3, is NAGVMQNPRHLVRRRGQEARLRCSPMKGHSHVYWYRQLPEEGLKFMVYLQKENIIDESGMPKERFSAEFPKEGPSILRIQQVVRGDSAAYFCASSPATGGDTQYFGPGTRLTVL.

This clone was seen only once. V is TRBV6-5 and J is TRBJ2-2; no clear D gene. This CDR3 region has 14 residues. The ends were cut back, 1 base at V and 4 bases at J, with 7 bases in the middle. Germline lookup yields CDR1 MNHEY and CDR2 SVGAGI. The CDR3: CASSYLRSTGELFF. As DNA, the CDR3 is TGTGCCAGCAGTTACTTACGCAGCACCGGGGAGCTGTTTTTT.

The J gene is TRBJ2-7, the V gene TRBV27; D may be TRBD2 (5 bases). CDR1 is MNHEY, CDR2 SMNVEV, per germline (reference sequence). Trimming shortened V by 5 bases and J by 4 bases, and 15 bases separated the two germline ends. The CDR3 is 14 residues long. CDR3 nucleotides: TGTGCCAGCAGTCCCTCCGGGAAGCGGTACGAGCAGTACTTC. Protein product: CASSPSGKRYEQYF.

The CDR3 coding sequence is TGTGCCAGCAGCTTGGGTAGCGGCAACTACGAGCAGTACTTC. It is translated as CASSLGSGNYEQYF. V is TRBV7-2 and J is TRBJ2-7, with D maybe TRBD2 (6 bases). V was cut by 3 bases and J by 3 bases, with 12 bases left in between. In germline, CDR1 is SGHTA, CDR2 FQGNSA. The CDR3 is made up of 14 amino acids.

The chain recombines TRBV10-3 with TRBJ1-1; maybe TRBD1 (5 bases). Germline V gene sequence: CDR1 ENHRY, CDR2 SYGVKD. Trimming removed 4 bases at V and 0 bases at J, with 12 bases between. CDR3 length equals 15 residues. CDR3 in amino acids: CAISGTSRVNTEAFF. Here the CDR3 DNA reads TGTGCCATCAGTGGGACAAGTCGCGTGAACACTGAAGCTTTCTTT.

The chain links TRBV24-1 to TRBJ2-7; 9 bases are a match to TRBD1. In germline, CDR1 is KGHDR, CDR2 SFDVKD. J lost 5 bases, V lost 3 bases, and 7 bases had no gene match. The CDR3 sequence is 15 residues long. CDR3 bases: TGTGCCACCAGTGATCCCGGGACAGGGCGCAACGAGCAGTACTTC. Translated: CATSDPGTGRNEQYF.

The rearrangement joins TRBV30 to TRBJ2-7; TRBD1 is a possible D gene (6 bases). CDR1 is GTSNPN and CDR2 is SVGIG in the germline V gene (reference sequence). The CDR3 has 14 amino acids. With 4 bases removed from V and 2 bases from J, the gap between germline ends came to 15 bases. CDR3 coding DNA: TGTGCCTGGACCAGACAGGTGGTCCCCTACGAGCAGTACTTC. It codes for CAWTRQVVPYEQYF.

This chain joins TRBV4-3 and TRBJ2-1; 8 bases match TRBD2. From germline, CDR1 is LGHNA and CDR2 YSLEER. The CDR3 sequence is 17 residues long. Losses at the gene ends were 0 bases for V and 8 bases for J; bases not matched to a gene: 12. The CDR3 is CASSQDRGAGALDEQFF. The CDR3 nucleotides read TGCGCCAGCAGCCAAGATAGGGGAGCGGGAGCCCTTGATGAGCAGTTCTTC.

The V call is TRBV5-5, the J call TRBJ2-3, with 7 bases matching TRBD2. V was pared by 1 base and J by 2 bases, with 13 bases of the junction left unmatched. This CDR3 has 18 amino acids. Germline V lookup: CDR1 SGHKS, CDR2 YYEKEE (reference sequence). The CDR3 loop is CASSLPVGGGIPTDTQYF. The CDR3 nucleotides are TGTGCCAGCAGCTTGCCGGTGGGGGGAGGGATCCCCACAGATACGCAGTATTTT.

The chain is built from TRBV6-2 or TRBV6-3 and TRBJ2-4; D is perhaps TRBD1 (7 bases). The germline V gene encodes CDR1 MNHEY and CDR2 SVGEGT. V lost 2 bases and J lost 2, with 16 bases in between. The CDR3 runs to 17 residues. The CDR3 DNA reads as TGTGCCAGCAGTTACGCCACAGGGGCGGGGTCCAAAAACATTCAGTACTTC. Its protein is CASSYATGAGSKNIQYF.

V usage is TRBV4-3 and J usage is TRBJ2-7; D possibly corresponds to TRBD1 (5 bases). V lost 0 bases, J lost 6 bases, and 18 bases lay in between. This CDR3 comprises 16 residues. Germline values: CDR1 LGHNA, CDR2 YSLEER. The DNA for the CDR3 is TGCGCCAGCAGCCAAGATTTCCAGGGCCGGCTCTTCGAGCAGTACTTC. It translates to CASSQDFQGRLFEQYF.

V gene TRBV27 combines with J gene TRBJ1-1; D gene uncertain. Germline values: CDR1 MNHEY, CDR2 SMNVEV (reference sequence). The V end was cut by 2 bases, the J end by 5 bases, with 15 bases between. The CDR3 has 15 amino acids. CDR3 sequence (DNA): TGTGCCAGCAGTTTAAATGTTGCGGCAGCTACTGAAGCTTTCTTT. Its translation: CASSLNVAAATEAFF.

This clone came up a few times. The CDR3 DNA follows: TGTGCCAGCAGCCAAGAACAGGGGGCGCGTACTGGCTACACCTTC. This encodes CASSQEQGARTGYTF. The chain recombines TRBV3-1 (or the pseudogene TRBV3-2) with TRBJ1-2; 9 nucleotides align to TRBD1. V shed 0 bases and J 7 bases; nucleotides not matched to a gene: 6. Germline loops: CDR1 LGHDT, CDR2 YNNKEL (reference sequence). The CDR3 length is 15 residues.

This clone was counted between two and nine times. This chain uses TRBV30 with TRBJ1-1, with D perhaps TRBD1 (6 bases). V dropped 4 bases and J dropped 5 bases, with 11 bases sitting between them. The CDR3 is 12 amino acids. Germline V gene sequence: CDR1 GTSNPN, CDR2 SVGIG (reference sequence). CDR3 DNA: TGTGCCTGGACCGGGACAAGTACTGAAGCTTTCTTT. Residues: CAWTGTSTEAFF.